This T cell receptor (beta chain) was recovered during a study of T-cell reconstitution after alpha-beta-depleted transplantation in children. J lost 1 base, V lost 4 bases, and 8 bases had no gene match. CDR3 length equals 15 residues. Germline CDR1 and CDR2: SGHRS and YFSETQ. Unique molecular identifiers featured in how the TCRbeta library was prepared. One entry per CDR3 protein, called by TCRdb with MiXCR from the PCR reads. The sample yields about 6,100 distinct CDR3 sequences, approximately 16% seen once. With regard to this clonotype: The antigen is undetermined.

Study-level findings and limits: Several hundred expanded graft clones reportedly were the source of alpha-beta T cells about two months after transplant. Where some patients showed high TCRbeta diversity at day 60, it came from recipient T cells and thymic progenitors that had survived.

The source is a male patient between 10 and 17 years old who had a stem cell transplant for acute myeloid leukemia, so the T cells may come from the graft donor. V gene TRBV5-1 combines with J gene TRBJ2-7; 7 positions agree with TRBD1. The sample here was PBMCs, mostly from graft donor cells, taken 60 days after TCRalphabeta/CD19-depleted stem cell transplant. The CDR3 region has the DNA TGCGCCAGCAGCCCCCCGGGACAGAGATCCTACGAGCAGTACTTC. Protein sequence: CASSPPGQRSYEQYF.